The next 5 T cell receptor beta chains were all read from a single sample in a study of T cells after posttransplantation cyclophosphamide. Treatment was busulfan-fludarabine conditioning, a marrow graft, and cyclophosphamide on days +3 and +4. Here immunoSEQ multiplex PCR was the method, and the copy in TCRdb shows in-frame clones only, minus some. The sample has tens of thousands of clones, none seen only once. Sequencing used PBMCs, obtained after allogeneic stem cell transplant with posttransplant cyclophosphamide. These receptors were taken from a male patient younger than 35 who received an allogeneic stem cell transplant from a related donor, was CMV-positive, and had no GVHD. Some T cells here may be from the graft donor.

This clone was seen repeatedly, ten times or more. The rearrangement uses TRBV2 and TRBJ1-5, with D possibly being TRBD1 (6 bases). The CDR3 spans 14 residues. Trimming pared 5 bases from V and 3 bases from J, leaving 11 bases between. Per germline, CDR1 SNHLY and CDR2 FYNNEI. CDR3 amino acids: CASSNTGINQPQHF. The CDR3 DNA reads TGTGCCAGCAGTAACACAGGGATCAATCAGCCCCAGCATTTT. Supplemented by reference TRBV2 and TRBJ1-5, the full variable domain reads EPEVTQTPSHQVTQMGQEVILRCVPISNHLYFYWYRQILGQKVEFLVSFYNNEISEKSEIFDDQFSVERPDGSNFTLKIRSTKLEDSAMYFCASSNTGINQPQHFGDGTRLSIL.

This clone was seen ten or more times. The J gene is TRBJ2-7, the V gene TRBV4-3, with 7 bases fitting TRBD1. J gave up 4 bases and V 3 bases, and 9 bases lay outside the gene matches. This CDR3 is 15 amino acids long. Germline values: CDR1 LGHNA, CDR2 YSLEER. The CDR3 is CASSHSGTAPYEQYF. The CDR3 DNA follows: TGCGCCAGCAGCCATTCGGGGACAGCGCCGTACGAGCAGTACTTC.

This clone was seen at least ten times. The CDR3 loop reads CATSRGSGAPTDTQYF. The DNA for the CDR3 is TGTGCCACCAGCAGGGGTAGCGGGGCCCCTACAGATACGCAGTATTTT. This chain joins TRBV15 and TRBJ2-3; the match to TRBD2 covers 8 bases. CDR3 size: 16 residues. Germline CDR1 LNHNV, CDR2 YYDKDF (reference sequence). V lost 3 bases, J lost 3 bases, and 8 bases stayed unmatched. The full variable domain, its missing parts supplied by reference TRBV15 and TRBJ2-3, is DAMVIQNPRYQVTQFGKPVTLSCSQTLNHNVMYWYQQKSSQAPKLLFHYYDKDFNNEADTPDNFQSRRPNTSFCFLDIRSPGLGDTAMYLCATSRGSGAPTDTQYFGPGTRLTVL.

This clone has ten or more counts. The chain carries TRBV19 and TRBJ2-2; D is undetermined. The V gene lost 7 bases and the J gene lost 4 bases, with 13 bases spanning the gap. Germline CDR1 LNHDA, CDR2 SQIVND (reference sequence). The CDR3 contains 14 residues. For the CDR3, the DNA is TGTGCCAGTACCCCCCCTAGGTCCACCGGGGAGCTGTTTTTT. It specifies CASTPPRSTGELFF.

This clone was seen ten or more times. V gene TRBV6-5 combines with J gene TRBJ1-5; 7 positions agree with TRBD1. The J segment lost 7 bases and the V segment lost 6 bases, leaving 6 bases of the junction unmatched. Germline loops: CDR1 MNHEY, CDR2 SVGAGI. The CDR3 has 13 amino acids. CDR3 in DNA: TGTGCCAGCAGCAGACAGGGACGGCAGCCCCAGCATTTT. Translating gives CASSRQGRQPQHF.